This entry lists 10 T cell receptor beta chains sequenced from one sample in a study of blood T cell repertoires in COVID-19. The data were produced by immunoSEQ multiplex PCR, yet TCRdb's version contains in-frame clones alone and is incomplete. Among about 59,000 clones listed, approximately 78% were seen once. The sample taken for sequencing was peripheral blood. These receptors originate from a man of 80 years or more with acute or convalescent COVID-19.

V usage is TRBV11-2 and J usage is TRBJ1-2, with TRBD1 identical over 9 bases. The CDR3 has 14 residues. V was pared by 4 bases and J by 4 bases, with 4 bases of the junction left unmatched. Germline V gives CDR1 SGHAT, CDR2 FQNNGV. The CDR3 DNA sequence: TGTGCCAGCAGCTCGGGACAGGGAGTCTATGGCTACACCTTC. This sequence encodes CASSSGQGVYGYTF.

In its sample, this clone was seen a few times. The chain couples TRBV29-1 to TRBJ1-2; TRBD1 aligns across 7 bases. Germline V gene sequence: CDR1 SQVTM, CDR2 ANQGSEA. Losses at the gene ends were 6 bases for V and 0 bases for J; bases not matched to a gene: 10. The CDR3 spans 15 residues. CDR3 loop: CSVLLPTGPNYGYTF. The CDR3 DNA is TGCAGCGTCCTCCTACCGACAGGGCCTAACTATGGCTACACCTTC.

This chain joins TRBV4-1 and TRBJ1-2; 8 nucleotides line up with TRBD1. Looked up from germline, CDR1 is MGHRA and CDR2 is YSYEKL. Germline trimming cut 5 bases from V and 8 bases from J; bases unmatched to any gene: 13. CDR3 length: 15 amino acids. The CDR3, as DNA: TGCGCCAGCAGCACTGGACAGGGCGCTCCCGGGGGCTACACCTTC. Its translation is CASSTGQGAPGGYTF.

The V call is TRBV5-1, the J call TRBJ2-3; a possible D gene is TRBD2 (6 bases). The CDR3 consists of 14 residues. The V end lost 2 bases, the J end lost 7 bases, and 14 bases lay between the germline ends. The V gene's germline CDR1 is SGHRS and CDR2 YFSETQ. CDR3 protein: CASSLSGDGNTQYF. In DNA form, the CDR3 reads TGCGCCAGCAGCTTATCGGGGGACGGGAATACGCAGTATTTT.

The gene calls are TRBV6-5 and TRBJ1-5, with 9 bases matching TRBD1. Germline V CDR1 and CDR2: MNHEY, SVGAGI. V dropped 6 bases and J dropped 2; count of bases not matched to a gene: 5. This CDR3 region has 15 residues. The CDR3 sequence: CASSTGGGGNQPQHF. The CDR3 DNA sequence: TGTGCCAGCAGCACAGGGGGCGGCGGCAATCAGCCCCAGCATTTT.

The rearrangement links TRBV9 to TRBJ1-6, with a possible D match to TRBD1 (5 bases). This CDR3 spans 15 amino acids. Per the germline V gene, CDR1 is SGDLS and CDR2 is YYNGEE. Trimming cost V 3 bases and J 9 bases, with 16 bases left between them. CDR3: CASSGDAGGGSPLHF. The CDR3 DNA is TGTGCCAGCAGCGGGGACGCCGGGGGTGGTTCACCCCTCCACTTT.

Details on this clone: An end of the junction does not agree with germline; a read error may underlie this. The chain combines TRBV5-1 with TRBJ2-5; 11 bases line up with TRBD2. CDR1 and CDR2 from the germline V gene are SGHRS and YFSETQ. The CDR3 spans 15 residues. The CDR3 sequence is CASSRSGGAGEAQYF. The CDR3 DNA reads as TGCGCCAGCAGCCGTAGCGGGGGGGCAGGAGAGGCCCAGTACTTC.

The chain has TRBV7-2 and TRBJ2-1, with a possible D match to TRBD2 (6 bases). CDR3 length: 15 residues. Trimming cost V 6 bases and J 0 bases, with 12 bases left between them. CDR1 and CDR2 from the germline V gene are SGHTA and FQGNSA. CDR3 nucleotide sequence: TGTGCCAGCAGGTACGCGGGGAGCTCCTACAATGAGCAGTTCTTC. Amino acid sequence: CASRYAGSSYNEQFF.

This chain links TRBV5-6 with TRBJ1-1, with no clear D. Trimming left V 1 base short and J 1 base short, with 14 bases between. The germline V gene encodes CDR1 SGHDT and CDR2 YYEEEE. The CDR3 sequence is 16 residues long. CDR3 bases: TGTGCCAGCAGCTTGTTCGGATTCGCGGGGAACACTGAAGCTTTCTTT. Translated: CASSLFGFAGNTEAFF.

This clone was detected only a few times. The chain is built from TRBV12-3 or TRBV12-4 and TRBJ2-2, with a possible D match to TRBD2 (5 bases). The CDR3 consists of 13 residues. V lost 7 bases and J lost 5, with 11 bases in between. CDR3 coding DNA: TGTGCCAGCACCCGGACTGATACCGGGGAGCTGTTTTTT. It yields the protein CASTRTDTGELFF.